The 2 T cell receptor beta chains below come from one sample, sequenced in a study of beta chain features in type 1 diabetes. Study conclusions and caveats: Patients with Type 1 diabetes showed moderately but significantly shorter TCRB CDR3s in all four CD4+ subsets.

These receptors' targets are unknown. Expressed TCRB transcripts got sequenced, as all isolated RNA was reverse transcribed. Sequenced by immunoSEQ multiplex PCR; TCRdb stores in-frame clones only, minus some. Found here are 250,000 to 350,000 clones, about 15% of them singletons; the top ten hold roughly 0.015%. The sequenced material came from naive CD4+ T cells from blood. These receptors originate from a man aged 18 to 29 with type 1 diabetes.

This clone is a singleton in its sample. The rearrangement links TRBV10-3 to TRBJ1-5; D perhaps matches TRBD1 (5 bases). In germline, CDR1 is ENHRY, CDR2 SYGVKD. The ends were cut back, 8 bases at V and 9 bases at J, with 17 bases in the middle. CDR3 length: 13 residues. The CDR3 nucleotides read TGTGCCATCGGGGGAGGTTGGTCTTCGCCCCAGCATTTT. Its translation: CAIGGGWSSPQHF.

This clone has just a few counts. V gene TRBV28 combines with J gene TRBJ2-3, with 7 positions matching TRBD2. The trim removed 5 bases at V and 2 bases at J, leaving 10 bases unmatched. Germline lookup yields CDR1 MDHEN and CDR2 SYDVKM. This CDR3 is 16 amino acids long. CDR3 loop: CASSAGGRTFTDTQYF. The CDR3, as DNA: TGTGCCAGCAGTGCCGGGGGGAGAACCTTCACAGATACGCAGTATTTT.